This T cell receptor (beta chain) was obtained from a study of CD8 T cells in Susac syndrome. Random hexamers primed reverse transcription of about 0.45 to 1 ug RNA. Via MiXCR, TCRdb re-called the immunoSEQ multiplex PCR reads, giving one row per CDR3 protein. The sample records 190,000 or so distinct CDR3 sequences, nearly 95% being singletons. The CDR3 contains 12 residues. V was clipped by 7 bases and J by 5 bases; unmatched bases: 6. The germline V gene encodes CDR1 SQVTM and CDR2 ANQGSEA. It was negative isolation that provided the CD8+ and CD4+ T cells, whereas TEMRA cells were enriched by FACS.

The J gene is TRBJ2-5, the V gene TRBV29-1; 8 bases are a match to TRBD1. Sequencing was done on a sample of CD4+ T cells from PBMCs. The TCR was taken from a human donor with multiple sclerosis. CDR3 DNA: TGCAGCGCCCAGGGGGCAGGGGAGACCCAGTACTTC. This sequence encodes CSAQGAGETQYF.